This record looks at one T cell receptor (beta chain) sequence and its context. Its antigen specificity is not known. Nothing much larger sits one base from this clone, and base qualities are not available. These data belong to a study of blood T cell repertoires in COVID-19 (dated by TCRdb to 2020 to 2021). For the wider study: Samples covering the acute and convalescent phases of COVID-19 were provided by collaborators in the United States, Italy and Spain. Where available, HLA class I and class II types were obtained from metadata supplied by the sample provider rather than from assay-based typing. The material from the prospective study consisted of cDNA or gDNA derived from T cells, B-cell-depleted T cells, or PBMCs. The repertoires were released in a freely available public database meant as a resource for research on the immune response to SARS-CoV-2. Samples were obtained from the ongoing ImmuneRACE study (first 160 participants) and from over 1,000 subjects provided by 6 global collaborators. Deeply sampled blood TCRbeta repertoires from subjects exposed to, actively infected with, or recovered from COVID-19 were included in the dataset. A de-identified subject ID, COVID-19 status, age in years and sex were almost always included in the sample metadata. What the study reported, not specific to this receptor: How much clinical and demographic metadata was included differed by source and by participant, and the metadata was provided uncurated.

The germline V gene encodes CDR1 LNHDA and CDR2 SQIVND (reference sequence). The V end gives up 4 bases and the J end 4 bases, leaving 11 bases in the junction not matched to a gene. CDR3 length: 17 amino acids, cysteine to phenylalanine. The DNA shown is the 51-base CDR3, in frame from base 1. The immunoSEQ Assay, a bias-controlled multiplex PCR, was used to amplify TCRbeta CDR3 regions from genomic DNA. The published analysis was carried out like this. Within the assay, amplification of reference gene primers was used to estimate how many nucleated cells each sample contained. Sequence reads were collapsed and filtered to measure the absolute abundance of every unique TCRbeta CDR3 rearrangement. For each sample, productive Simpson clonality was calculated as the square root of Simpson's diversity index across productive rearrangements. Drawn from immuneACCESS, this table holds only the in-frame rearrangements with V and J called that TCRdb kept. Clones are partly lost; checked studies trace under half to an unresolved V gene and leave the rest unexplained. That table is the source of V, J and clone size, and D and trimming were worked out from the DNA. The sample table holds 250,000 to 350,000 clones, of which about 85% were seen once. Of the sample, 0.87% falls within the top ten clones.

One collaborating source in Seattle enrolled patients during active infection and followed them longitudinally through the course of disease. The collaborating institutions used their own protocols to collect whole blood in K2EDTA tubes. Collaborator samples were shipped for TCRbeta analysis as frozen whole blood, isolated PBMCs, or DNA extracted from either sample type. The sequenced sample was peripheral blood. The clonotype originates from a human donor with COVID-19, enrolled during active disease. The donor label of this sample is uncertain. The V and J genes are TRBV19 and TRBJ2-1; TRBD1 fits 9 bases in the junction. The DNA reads TGTGCCAGTAGTACAGGGACAGGGATGACGGGGTACAATGAGCAGTTCTTC. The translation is CASSTGTGMTGYNEQFF. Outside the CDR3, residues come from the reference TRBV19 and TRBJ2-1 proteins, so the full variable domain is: DGGITQSPKYLFRKEGQNVTLSCEQNLNHDAMYWYRQDPGQGLRLIYYSQIVNDFQKGDIAEGYSVSREKKESFPLTVTSAQKNPTAFYLCASSTGTGMTGYNEQFFGPGTRLTVL.